These T cell receptor beta chains were read from a single sample in a study of monozygotic twins with inflammatory bowel disease. TCRdb re-called the 5' RACE reads; one entry per CDR3 protein, DNA not given. This table lists 150,000 to 200,000 distinct CDR3 sequences. Sample: blood. The receptor source for this set is a human donor with ulcerative colitis or Crohn's disease, or a healthy co-twin of an affected twin (not recorded which). The CDR3 runs from the conserved cysteine through the conserved F or W. The order of the fields is V gene, J gene, CDR3 protein.

V gene: TRBV20-1
J gene: TRBJ2-5
CDR3 protein: CSARLHRGQGETQYF

V gene: TRBV12-3/TRBV12-4
J gene: TRBJ2-7
CDR3 protein: CASSLPGPGSISLYEQYF

V gene: TRBV5-1
J gene: TRBJ2-7
CDR3 protein: CASSRGDRQGGEQYF

V gene: TRBV10-3
J gene: TRBJ2-7
CDR3 protein: CAISGDRGINEQYF

V gene: TRBV19
J gene: TRBJ1-5
CDR3 protein: CASSIEGRVWQPQHF

V gene: TRBV20-1
J gene: TRBJ1-5
CDR3 protein: CSASFPGGNQPQHF

V gene: TRBV19
J gene: TRBJ2-7
CDR3 protein: CASSIRGPSYEQYF

V gene: TRBV27
J gene: TRBJ2-3
CDR3 protein: CASSLSAFTDTQYF

V gene: TRBV19
J gene: TRBJ2-4
CDR3 protein: CASSMDPRTGRNIQYF

V gene: TRBV28
J gene: TRBJ2-2
CDR3 protein: CASSLLSSPNTGELFF

V gene: TRBV7-8
J gene: TRBJ2-5
CDR3 protein: CASSFPGEGQTQYF

V gene: TRBV20-1
J gene: TRBJ2-5
CDR3 protein: CSASPSLRLAGEETQYF

V gene: TRBV6-5
J gene: TRBJ1-6
CDR3 protein: CASSYFPTGRSPLHF

V gene: TRBV7-2
J gene: TRBJ2-1
CDR3 protein: CASSLSGTSGSNEQFF

V gene: TRBV5-4
J gene: TRBJ2-2
CDR3 protein: CASSRGWDTGELFF

V gene: TRBV5-6
J gene: TRBJ2-6
CDR3 protein: CASSLGPAGGANVLTF

V gene: TRBV7-9
J gene: TRBJ2-7
CDR3 protein: CASSSLGGTYEQYF

V gene: TRBV24-1
J gene: TRBJ2-2
CDR3 protein: CATSDPGTVNTGELFF

V gene: TRBV4-1
J gene: TRBJ2-6
CDR3 protein: CASSQGDSSSGANVLTF

V gene: TRBV5-1
J gene: TRBJ2-5
CDR3 protein: CASSVAGTGSVGETQYF

V gene: TRBV27
J gene: TRBJ1-1
CDR3 protein: CASSLYSGGMNTEAFF

V gene: TRBV7-2
J gene: TRBJ1-1
CDR3 protein: CASTQPGQDFEAFF

V gene: TRBV7-3
J gene: TRBJ2-3
CDR3 protein: CASSLTLAGAKNF

V gene: TRBV27
J gene: TRBJ1-2
CDR3 protein: CASRPFPGQGNYGYTF

V gene: TRBV24-1
J gene: TRBJ2-3
CDR3 protein: CATSDRKKREPDTQYF

V gene: TRBV24-1
J gene: TRBJ2-5
CDR3 protein: CATGVQETQYF

V gene: TRBV14
J gene: TRBJ1-2
CDR3 protein: CASSQGQGYGYTF

V gene: TRBV5-1
J gene: TRBJ2-1
CDR3 protein: CASSEAGSSYNEQFF

V gene: TRBV10-3
J gene: TRBJ2-1
CDR3 protein: CAISDRGHGSGRAHEQFF

V gene: TRBV18
J gene: TRBJ2-1
CDR3 protein: CASSPELAEQFF

V gene: TRBV28
J gene: TRBJ2-2
CDR3 protein: CASSKIFGLAAIAGELFF

V gene: TRBV7-2
J gene: TRBJ2-1
CDR3 protein: CASSFVGYNEQFF

V gene: TRBV6-2/TRBV6-3
J gene: TRBJ1-2
CDR3 protein: CASSYSDRGFLYGYTF

V gene: TRBV5-1
J gene: TRBJ2-2
CDR3 protein: CASSPPSDGELFF

V gene: TRBV5-6
J gene: TRBJ2-1
CDR3 protein: CASSLARSEFF

V gene: TRBV6-5
J gene: TRBJ1-4
CDR3 protein: CASSWGPNEKLFF

V gene: TRBV5-1
J gene: TRBJ2-1
CDR3 protein: CASSLAFGGSSYNEQFF

V gene: TRBV3-1
J gene: TRBJ2-3
CDR3 protein: CASSQILLGASDTQYF

V gene: TRBV10-3
J gene: TRBJ2-7
CDR3 protein: CAISESTGTSGRFRDEQYF

V gene: TRBV5-1
J gene: TRBJ2-1
CDR3 protein: CASSLAVSGRGEQFF

V gene: TRBV29-1
J gene: TRBJ1-5
CDR3 protein: CSVLEGKQPQHF

V gene: TRBV20-1
J gene: TRBJ2-2
CDR3 protein: CSARDRNTGELFF

V gene: TRBV29-1
J gene: TRBJ1-2
CDR3 protein: CSAASGTASGYTF

V gene: TRBV28
J gene: TRBJ2-1
CDR3 protein: CASSLFGYEGRAVYNEQFF

V gene: TRBV24-1
J gene: TRBJ2-5
CDR3 protein: CATAGTSGLQETQYF

V gene: TRBV2
J gene: TRBJ2-2
CDR3 protein: CASSELASTGELFF

V gene: TRBV6-6
J gene: TRBJ1-2
CDR3 protein: CASRYTTGYTF